These T cell receptor beta chains were read from a single sample in a study of OX40 agonist ivuxolimab in advanced cancers. Measured with immunoSEQ multiplex PCR; TCRdb has only the in-frame clones, and not every one. The data hold approximately 100,000 clones, with about 83% observed a single time. The sample was CD4+ or CD8+ T cells sorted from blood, taken in a trial of the OX40 agonist ivuxolimab. These receptors all stem from an adult with an advanced solid tumor such as melanoma, head and neck, liver or kidney cancer. CDR3s include the opening cysteine and the closing phenylalanine or tryptophan. A D gene is named only where the DNA matches it firmly. Expanded clones are given a class, and other clones once, few, many or no size at all.

TRBJ2-1,NA,TRBV5-1,NA,TGCGCCAGCAGCTGGGACGGCTACAATGAGCAGTTCTTC,CASSWDGYNEQFF
TRBJ2-1,TRBD1,TRBV9,once,TGTGCCAGCAGCGCCGGGACAGGTAGTAGTGAGCAGTTCTTC,CASSAGTGSSEQFF
TRBJ2-3,NA,TRBV4-1,NA,TGCGCCAGCAGCCAAGGTCGAGTGGGAAGCACAGATACGCAGTATTTT,CASSQGRVGSTDTQYF
TRBJ1-1,TRBD1,TRBV9,NA,TGTGCCAGCACTCGACAGGGGAACACTGAAGCTTTCTTT,CASTRQGNTEAFF
TRBJ1-2,NA,TRBV18,NA,TGTGCCAGCTCACCACCAGCTAACTATGGCTACACCTTC,CASSPPANYGYTF
TRBJ2-2,TRBD1,TRBV6-1,NA,TGTGCCAGCAGTGTACAGGGGGGTGACGGGGAGCTGTTTTTT,CASSVQGGDGELFF
TRBJ2-3,NA,TRBV28,NA,TGTGCCACCTCGGACTCAGCCGGCACAGATACGCAGTATTTT,CATSDSAGTDTQYF
TRBJ2-3,TRBD2,TRBV7-3,NA,TGTGCCAGCAGCTTAACGGGTACAGGGACTAGCGGAGTCACAGATACGCAGTATTTT,CASSLTGTGTSGVTDTQYF
TRBJ1-1,NA,TRBV6-1,NA,TGTGCCAGCAGTGGGGCGGACATGATGAACACTGAAGCTTTCTTT,CASSGADMMNTEAFF
TRBJ2-7,NA,TRBV6-1,NA,TGTGCCAGCAGTTTGGCTTCCTACGAGCAGTACTTC,CASSLASYEQYF
TRBJ2-5,NA,TRBV14,NA,TGTGCCAGCAGCCAAAATCCCATTAGAACAGGGAGAATAGAGACCCAGTACTTC,CASSQNPIRTGRIETQYF
TRBJ1-3,NA,TRBV25-1,NA,TGTGCCAGCAGTCCGACAGTGACTGGAAACACCATATATTTT,CASSPTVTGNTIYF
TRBJ2-1,NA,TRBV10-2,NA,TGCGCCACCACCCCGGGACATCCCGTCTACGGTGAGCAGTTCTTC,CATTPGHPVYGEQFF
TRBJ2-4,NA,TRBV6-1,NA,TGTGCCAGCAGTGAAGCGCAGACAGCAACTTTTAAAAACATTCAGTACTTC,CASSEAQTATFKNIQYF
TRBJ1-2,NA,TRBV5-1,NA,TGCGCCAGCAGCTTGGCCCCGCCAAGGGGACTGGCTGGCTACACCTTC,CASSLAPPRGLAGYTF